This paragraph covers one TCR beta chain sequence. This clonotype was observed at least ten times. What this receptor recognizes is not known. One base away there is no much larger clone; base qualities are not given. This specimen belongs to a study of human T cells and chemical hapten exposure (dated by TCRdb to the early 2020s). As for the study more broadly: For sensitization, 2% DPC in acetone was applied to a 2 cm by 2 cm area of upper inner arm skin. Throughout the study period of 20 to 25 weeks, patients also received therapeutic DPC doses to the scalp every week. Patch testing was performed on the upper back with Finn chambers containing 0.01% DPC, and the patch tests were scored after 6 days according to International Contact Dermatitis Research Group standards. The mostly female patient cohort included alopecia areata with under or over 50% scalp involvement, alopecia totalis and alopecia universalis. Libraries were pooled for sequencing, and per-sample TCR yields varied mainly because of small differences in library volumes within the pool. Peripheral blood TCR repertoire changes were tracked in vivo in alopecia patients during primary and secondary sensitization to the hapten diphenylcyclopropenone (DPC). Blood samples were taken from patients before sensitization (week 0) and then at 2, 6 and about 24 weeks after DPC sensitization. For TCR sequencing, blood came from 25 to 30 alopecia patients at anywhere from one to four time points (pre-sensitization, 2, 6 and 24 weeks).

Study-level results and caveats: No change with DPC sensitization was found in the number of TCRs above 1 in 1000 frequency, and no evidence of global repertoire structure alterations was found. Because all patients had alopecia, a presumed autoimmune disease, the immune response of the patients might differ from that of healthy individuals. Expanded TCRs formed significantly more large CDR3 similarity clusters than pre-sensitization or healthy control sets, consistent with antigen-driven responses. Patch test score correlated positively with the number of PT1 expanded TCRs, reaching significance at thresholds 8, 16 and 32 but not at 4. After repeated subsampling, changes were observed in the strength of the expansion versus patch-test correlation and in the threshold at which the correlation became significant.

The receptor library was made with RACE. Sequenced on a NextSeq 500. During library preparation, unique molecular identifiers were attached to individual cDNA molecules so that TCRs could be counted quantitatively and reproducibly. Both TCR alpha and TCR beta chains were sequenced from each blood RNA sample. Turning to the authors' computational methods: A median of roughly 100,000 TCRs per sample was observed, with a range of 23,224 to 690,600. V, J and CDR3 annotation of the TCR reads was carried out using the Decombinator software suite. For PS versus PT1 abundance plots, all samples were subsampled to the same number of TCRs (28,000). Expanded TCRs were defined as absent before sensitization and observed at least eight times at the 2-week time point. The public reads were quality trimmed at Q25 with fastp and then assembled into clones with MiXCR by TCRdb, keeping productive beta chains. Identical CDR3 protein sequences are pooled into one entry, listed with their most common genes and DNA. TCRdb, not the original authors, processed these V and J calls. For this sample the table gives roughly 360,000 distinct CDR3 sequences, of which around 4.8% were detected only once. The biggest ten clones account for approximately 2.5% of the sample.

In the paper's terms, the time point label means: patch test 1, 2 weeks after DPC sensitization. The meaning of the sample's treatment or condition label: therapeutic diphenylcyclopropenone sensitization with weekly scalp DPC. At every patch-test visit, the blood draw took place before the patch test was put on. Patients were considered eligible if aged 18 to 70, diagnosed with alopecia and deemed suitable for DPC therapy, and patients were excluded if pregnant. Total RNA was isolated from unfractionated whole blood collected in Tempus Blood RNA tubes. Via the germline V gene (reference sequence), CDR1 is SEHNR and CDR2 FQNEAQ. V and J are trimmed by 8 bases and 8 bases, and the gene matches miss 10 bases of the junction. From the cysteine through the phenylalanine, the CDR3 covers 14 amino acids. CDR3 DNA is the only sequence kept; it has 42 bases, read in frame from the first base.

The TCR originated in a woman in her forties or fifties with alopecia areata. Some clones in this sample may be carry-over from other donors' samples. The chain links TRBV7-9 with TRBJ2-1; TRBD2 agrees with 9 junctional bases. Sequencing used whole blood, obtained in connection with sensitization to the hapten diphenylcyclopropenone (DPC). The DNA is as follows: TGTGCCAGCCCAGAACTAGCGGGTGCTGATGAGCAGTTCTTC. Protein translation: CASPELAGADEQFF.